These T cell receptor beta chains were read from a single sample in a study of blood T cells in healthy people across ages. In TCRdb, the 5' RACE reads were re-called with MiXCR into one record per CDR3 protein. In the table there are some 730,000 distinct CDR3 sequences, approximately 22% of which are singletons. The specimen was blood. These receptors were obtained from a man between 65 and 80 years old in good health. The CDR3 runs from the conserved cysteine through the conserved F or W. The order of the fields is clone size, D gene, V gene, J gene, CDR3 DNA, CDR3 protein. A D gene is named only where the DNA matches it firmly. Clone size is shown for a subset of rows, as once, few, many or a class of expanded clone.

clone_size: -; d_call: -; v_call: TRBV10-3; j_call: TRBJ2-5; cdr3_nt: TGTGCCATCAGCGAGGGAGGAGGGACCCAGTACTTC; cdr3_aa: CAISEGGGTQYF
clone_size: few; d_call: -; v_call: TRBV20-1; j_call: TRBJ1-1; cdr3_nt: TGCAGTGCTACTACAGGGAAGGGGACTGAAGCTTTCTTT; cdr3_aa: CSATTGKGTEAFF
clone_size: few; d_call: -; v_call: TRBV20-1; j_call: TRBJ1-5; cdr3_nt: TGCAGTGCCGACGGGGGACAAATTAGCAATCAGCCCCAGCATTTT; cdr3_aa: CSADGGQISNQPQHF
clone_size: -; d_call: -; v_call: TRBV6-5; j_call: TRBJ2-2; cdr3_nt: TGTGCCAGCAGTTACTCTAACAGGGTCACTGGGGAGCTGTTTTTT; cdr3_aa: CASSYSNRVTGELFF
clone_size: few; d_call: -; v_call: TRBV21-1; j_call: TRBJ1-2; cdr3_nt: TGTGCCAGCAGCATTTCCCAGGACAGCTATGGCTACACCTTC; cdr3_aa: CASSISQDSYGYTF
clone_size: -; d_call: -; v_call: TRBV3-1; j_call: TRBJ2-2; cdr3_nt: TGTGCCAGCAGCCGCTATAACACCGGGGAGCTGTTTTTT; cdr3_aa: CASSRYNTGELFF
clone_size: -; d_call: -; v_call: TRBV7-9; j_call: TRBJ2-1; cdr3_nt: TGTGCCAGCAGCGCTCAGGGGTTTGAATACAATGAGCAGTTCTTC; cdr3_aa: CASSAQGFEYNEQFF
clone_size: -; d_call: -; v_call: TRBV20-1; j_call: TRBJ1-6; cdr3_nt: TGCGGTGCTAGAGATGACCTGGGCAGGGCTTCACCCCTCCACTTT; cdr3_aa: CGARDDLGRASPLHF
clone_size: -; d_call: -; v_call: TRBV11-2; j_call: TRBJ2-2; cdr3_nt: TGCGCCAGCAGCTTACGGGGGCTTGGGGACACCGGGGAGCTGTTTTTT; cdr3_aa: CASSLRGLGDTGELFF
clone_size: -; d_call: -; v_call: TRBV2; j_call: TRBJ2-7; cdr3_nt: TGTGCCAGCAGTGAAAGGGGTACCTCCTACGAGCAGTACTTC; cdr3_aa: CASSERGTSYEQYF
clone_size: few; d_call: -; v_call: TRBV6-5; j_call: TRBJ2-5; cdr3_nt: TGTGCCAGCTCGAGGACCTCCCCGTACCAAGAGACCCAGTACTTC; cdr3_aa: CASSRTSPYQETQYF
clone_size: few; d_call: TRBD2; v_call: TRBV20-1; j_call: TRBJ2-5; cdr3_nt: TGCAGTGCCCAACCCTCATACGGGACTAGCGGGGGCCTTCAAGAGACCCAGTACTTC; cdr3_aa: CSAQPSYGTSGGLQETQYF
clone_size: -; d_call: -; v_call: TRBV10-2; j_call: TRBJ1-1; cdr3_nt: TGCGCCAGCAGTGAGCCGTGGGGGAACACTGAAGCTTTCTTT; cdr3_aa: CASSEPWGNTEAFF
clone_size: few; d_call: TRBD1; v_call: TRBV20-1; j_call: TRBJ2-3; cdr3_nt: TGCAGTGCTAGAGATACGACAGGGAAACACGCAGATACGCAGTATTTT; cdr3_aa: CSARDTTGKHADTQYF
clone_size: few; d_call: -; v_call: TRBV28; j_call: TRBJ2-5; cdr3_nt: TGTGCCAGCAGGAAGCAGGGTTTGGAGACCCAGTACTTC; cdr3_aa: CASRKQGLETQYF
clone_size: many; d_call: TRBD2; v_call: TRBV9; j_call: TRBJ2-2; cdr3_nt: TGTGCCAGCAGCGTGTCTGGGGGGGACACCGGGGAGCTGTTTTTT; cdr3_aa: CASSVSGGDTGELFF
clone_size: -; d_call: TRBD2; v_call: TRBV2; j_call: TRBJ2-1; cdr3_nt: TGTGCCAGCAAGGCAGTTAGCGGGAAGGGGGAGCAGTTCTTC; cdr3_aa: CASKAVSGKGEQFF
clone_size: -; d_call: -; v_call: TRBV5-1; j_call: TRBJ1-2; cdr3_nt: TGCGCCAGCAGCTTGTCAAGAGACGCAAACTATGGCTACACCTTC; cdr3_aa: CASSLSRDANYGYTF
clone_size: -; d_call: TRBD2; v_call: TRBV5-1; j_call: TRBJ2-3; cdr3_nt: TGCGCCAGCAGCTTTGAAACTAGCGGGGCACTCACAGATACGCAGTATTTT; cdr3_aa: CASSFETSGALTDTQYF
clone_size: -; d_call: -; v_call: TRBV7-9; j_call: TRBJ2-7; cdr3_nt: TGTGCCAGCAGTAATATAGGGGGAGCTCGCACCTACGAGCAGTACTTC; cdr3_aa: CASSNIGGARTYEQYF
clone_size: -; d_call: -; v_call: TRBV12-3/TRBV12-4; j_call: TRBJ2-1; cdr3_nt: TGTGCCAGCAGCCCCTCGGGCAGTACAAATGAGCAGTTCTTC; cdr3_aa: CASSPSGSTNEQFF
clone_size: -; d_call: TRBD1; v_call: TRBV4-1; j_call: TRBJ1-1; cdr3_nt: TGCGCCAGCAGCCAAGATTTCGAGGGGGCTGGCACTGAAGCTTTCTTT; cdr3_aa: CASSQDFEGAGTEAFF
clone_size: -; d_call: TRBD2; v_call: TRBV20-1; j_call: TRBJ2-7; cdr3_nt: TGCAGTGCTAGAGATTGGTTGGCGGGGGAGACCTACGAGCAGTACTTC; cdr3_aa: CSARDWLAGETYEQYF
clone_size: -; d_call: -; v_call: TRBV20-1; j_call: TRBJ2-3; cdr3_nt: TGCAGTGCTCATCTAGCCTCCGGTCTGGATACGCAGTATTTT; cdr3_aa: CSAHLASGLDTQYF
clone_size: -; d_call: -; v_call: TRBV12-3/TRBV12-4; j_call: TRBJ1-1; cdr3_nt: TGTGCCAGCAGCCCCGGGACCATGAACACTGAAGCTTTCTTT; cdr3_aa: CASSPGTMNTEAFF
clone_size: -; d_call: -; v_call: TRBV7-2; j_call: TRBJ2-3; cdr3_nt: TGTGCCAGCAGCGCCCCGAGAGCGGGCCCTCCGGATACGCAGTATTTT; cdr3_aa: CASSAPRAGPPDTQYF
clone_size: -; d_call: -; v_call: TRBV6-1; j_call: TRBJ1-3; cdr3_nt: TGTGCCAGCAGTGAAAAGGGGGGAGGTCGTAACACCATATATTTT; cdr3_aa: CASSEKGGGRNTIYF
clone_size: -; d_call: -; v_call: TRBV10-3; j_call: TRBJ1-4; cdr3_nt: TGTGCCATCAGTGAGCCCGGGGGAGCTGATGAAAAACTGTTTTTT; cdr3_aa: CAISEPGGADEKLFF
clone_size: -; d_call: TRBD1; v_call: TRBV20-1; j_call: TRBJ1-4; cdr3_nt: TGCAGTGCCCAGGACAGGGAATTTTGGAAACTGTTTTTT; cdr3_aa: CSAQDREFWKLFF
clone_size: many; d_call: TRBD1; v_call: TRBV6-5; j_call: TRBJ2-7; cdr3_nt: TGTGCCAGCAGTCGGGACAGGGTCTCCTACGAGCAGTACTTC; cdr3_aa: CASSRDRVSYEQYF
clone_size: -; d_call: -; v_call: TRBV6-5; j_call: TRBJ2-7; cdr3_nt: TGTGCCAGCAGCTACTCTCCTGGAAAGCAGGAGCAGTACTTC; cdr3_aa: CASSYSPGKQEQYF
clone_size: few; d_call: -; v_call: TRBV15; j_call: TRBJ1-2; cdr3_nt: TGTGCCACCAGCAGAGAAGGGTACTATGGCTACACCTTC; cdr3_aa: CATSREGYYGYTF
clone_size: -; d_call: -; v_call: TRBV3-1; j_call: TRBJ1-1; cdr3_nt: TGTGCCAGCAGGGCCGGAGCCGGAAGCGCTTTCTTT; cdr3_aa: CASRAGAGSAFF
clone_size: -; d_call: -; v_call: TRBV6-5; j_call: TRBJ1-2; cdr3_nt: TGTGCCAGCAGTTACACCCCATGGCAGGACTACACCTTC; cdr3_aa: CASSYTPWQDYTF
clone_size: few; d_call: TRBD1; v_call: TRBV5-1; j_call: TRBJ2-2; cdr3_nt: TGCGCCAGCAACCCGGGACAGGTTGCCACCGGGGAGCTGTTTTTT; cdr3_aa: CASNPGQVATGELFF
clone_size: -; d_call: -; v_call: TRBV7-3; j_call: TRBJ2-1; cdr3_nt: TGTGCCAGCAGCCCCGCCTGGGGCCTGGGGTACAATGAGCAGTTCTTC; cdr3_aa: CASSPAWGLGYNEQFF
clone_size: -; d_call: -; v_call: TRBV15; j_call: TRBJ1-1; cdr3_nt: TGTGCCACCAGCAGAGATCTAAGGGGGACTGAAGCTTTCTTT; cdr3_aa: CATSRDLRGTEAFF
clone_size: many; d_call: TRBD2; v_call: TRBV5-8; j_call: TRBJ2-1; cdr3_nt: TGTGCCAGCAGCCGCGGGGGTAGCGTAGAGCTCAATGAGCAGTTCTTC; cdr3_aa: CASSRGGSVELNEQFF
clone_size: few; d_call: -; v_call: TRBV6-5; j_call: TRBJ2-5; cdr3_nt: TGTGCCAGCACCAAGGGGCACCGTCTTGAAGACCAGTACTTC; cdr3_aa: CASTKGHRLEDQYF
clone_size: few; d_call: TRBD2; v_call: TRBV29-1; j_call: TRBJ2-3; cdr3_nt: TGCAGCGTTGAACTAGCGGTCCCTCAGACGCAGTATTTT; cdr3_aa: CSVELAVPQTQYF
clone_size: few; d_call: TRBD1; v_call: TRBV7-9; j_call: TRBJ2-1; cdr3_nt: TGTGCCAGCAGCTTAGGAGGGACAGGGTCGAAACAGTTCTTC; cdr3_aa: CASSLGGTGSKQFF
clone_size: -; d_call: TRBD2; v_call: TRBV7-2; j_call: TRBJ2-2; cdr3_nt: TGTGCCAGCAGCTTCCTAGCGGGGGGGCGCGGCGGGGAGCTGTTTTTT; cdr3_aa: CASSFLAGGRGGELFF